These T cell receptor beta chains were read from a single sample in a study of CD8+CD57+ T cells in acquired aplastic anemia. In TCRdb, the reads were re-called with MiXCR into one record per CDR3 protein. The data show 150,000 to 200,000 distinct CDR3 sequences, under 50% seen once. The sequenced material came from sorted CD4+, CD8+, or CD8+CD57+ T cells (not recorded which) from PBMCs. These receptors originate from a human donor with aplastic anemia. CDR3s include the opening cysteine and the closing phenylalanine or tryptophan. A D gene is named only where the DNA matches it firmly. A row's size may be missing; if present it is once, few, many or a size class.

TRBD1 TRBJ1-1 . TRBV10-2 TGCGCCACCAGGGAACAGGGGGAGGTCACTGAAGCTTTCTTT CATREQGEVTEAFF
. TRBJ1-2 . TRBV29-1 TGCAGCGTTGATGCAGTGGAGAACTATGGCTACACCTTC CSVDAVENYGYTF
. TRBJ1-1 . TRBV5-4 TGTGCCAGCAGCGCGGGACTCTCGAACACTGAAGCTTTCTTT CASSAGLSNTEAFF
. TRBJ2-3 many TRBV11-3 TGTGCCAGCAGCTTAGCCGGAGTCAGCACAGATACGCAGTATTTT CASSLAGVSTDTQYF
TRBD1 TRBJ1-2 many TRBV5-5 TGTGCCAGCAGCTTGGTACCACAGGGGCGGAATGGCTACACCTTC CASSLVPQGRNGYTF
. TRBJ2-1 many TRBV20-1 TGCAGTGCTAGTGCTGCTGAGGGGGCGGGGGCCTACAATGAGCAGTTCTTC CSASAAEGAGAYNEQFF
TRBD1 TRBJ1-1 many TRBV5-4 TGTGCCAGCAGCCCCAGAGACAGGGCAAACACTGAAGCTTTCTTT CASSPRDRANTEAFF
. TRBJ2-1 . TRBV2 TGTGCCAGCAGAGTTTTGCATGAGCAGTTCTTC CASRVLHEQFF
. TRBJ1-2 many TRBV20-1 TGCAGTGCTACCAAGGGTAGGGGTTGGGGCTACACCTTC CSATKGRGWGYTF
TRBD2 TRBJ2-1 . TRBV3-1 TGTGCCAGCAGCCGGCTGGCGGGGGGGGCCTACAATGAGCAGTTCTTC CASSRLAGGAYNEQFF
TRBD1 TRBJ2-7 . TRBV20-1 TGCAGTGCTAGTCTACAGGGGGGTCCCTACGAGCAGTACTTC CSASLQGGPYEQYF
. TRBJ2-3 . TRBV4-2 TGTGCCAGCAGCCACTACCGGGAGAAGAGCACAGATACGCAGTATTTT CASSHYREKSTDTQYF
. TRBJ2-5 many TRBV20-1 TGCAGTGCTAGAGTACCGCATCAAGAGACCCAGTACTTC CSARVPHQETQYF
. TRBJ1-2 many TRBV2 TGTGCCAGCAGTGTTCGGACACTAAACTATGGCTACACCTTC CASSVRTLNYGYTF
TRBD2 TRBJ2-7 . TRBV25-1 TGTGCCAGCAGTGCCGCACTGGGGGGGGAGCAGTACTTC CASSAALGGEQYF
. TRBJ1-6 few TRBV29-1 TGCAGCGTTGAAGATTCTCCGGGTTCACCCCTCCACTTT CSVEDSPGSPLHF
TRBD1 TRBJ1-4 many TRBV5-1 TGCGCCAGCAGCAGCCGGGACAGCAATGAAAAACTGTTTTTT CASSSRDSNEKLFF
. TRBJ1-2 . TRBV19 TGTGCCAGTAGTATAGATCCAGGGTTTAACTATGGCTACACCTTC CASSIDPGFNYGYTF
. TRBJ2-6 . TRBV19 TGTGCCAGTAAGTTGGCGGCCCCTGGGGCCAACGTCCTGACTTTC CASKLAAPGANVLTF
. TRBJ1-3 many TRBV7-2 TGTGCCAGCAGCTTAAGGGGGTCTGGAAACACCATATATTTT CASSLRGSGNTIYF
. TRBJ2-3 . TRBV3-1 TGTGCCAGCAGCCAAGAGAGGGCGGGGCACACAGATACGCAGTATTTT CASSQERAGHTDTQYF
TRBD1 TRBJ2-7 many TRBV11-1 TGTGCCAGCTCACGGGACAGGGGAGGCCACGAGCAGTACTTC CASSRDRGGHEQYF
TRBD2 TRBJ2-5 . TRBV20-1 TGCAGTGCTAGGCCGTGGGGACTAGCGGGGGGGCTTGGATTGCGGGAGACCCAGTACTTC CSARPWGLAGGLGLRETQYF
. TRBJ2-5 . TRBV12-3/TRBV12-4 TGTGCCAGCAGTTCAAACCGCCAAGAGACCCAGTACTTC CASSSNRQETQYF
. TRBJ2-3 many TRBV24-1 TGTGCCACCAGTGACCGTAGTGGTGGGGCGGGAGATACGCAGTATTTT CATSDRSGGAGDTQYF
TRBD2 TRBJ2-2 many TRBV6-1 TGTGCCAGCAGACTTCGTGGTTCTAGCGGGGGAACCGGGGAGCTGTTTTTT CASRLRGSSGGTGELFF
TRBD1 TRBJ2-7 many TRBV9 TGTGCCAGCAGCGCGGGGACAGGACCCTACGAGCAGTACTTC CASSAGTGPYEQYF